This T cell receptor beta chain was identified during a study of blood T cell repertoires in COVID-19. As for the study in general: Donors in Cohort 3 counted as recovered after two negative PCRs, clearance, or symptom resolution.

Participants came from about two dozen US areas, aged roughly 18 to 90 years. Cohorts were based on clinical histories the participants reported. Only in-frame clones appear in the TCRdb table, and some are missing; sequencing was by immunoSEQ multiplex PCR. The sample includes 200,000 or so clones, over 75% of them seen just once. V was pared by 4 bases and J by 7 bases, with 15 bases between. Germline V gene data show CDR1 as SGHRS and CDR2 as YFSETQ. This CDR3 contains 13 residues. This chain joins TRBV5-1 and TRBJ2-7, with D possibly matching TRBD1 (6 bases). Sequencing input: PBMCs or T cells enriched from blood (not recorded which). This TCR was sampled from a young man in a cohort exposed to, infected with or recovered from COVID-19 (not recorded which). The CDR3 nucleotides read TGCGCCAGCAGCGTGACAGGCCCCTTGGAGCAGTACTTC. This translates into CASSVTGPLEQYF.